The 11 T cell receptor beta chains below were found in one sample sequenced in a study of control samples from healthy donors and cancer patients. Only in-frame clones appear in the TCRdb table, and some are missing; sequencing was by immunoSEQ multiplex PCR. The profile covers approximately 51,000 clones, with around 80% appearing a single time and roughly a tenth taken by the ten largest. Input material: blood. The receptors stem from a man in his sixties or seventies in good health.

This clone was observed a few times. J is TRBJ1-1 and V is TRBV28, with D possibly matching TRBD1 (5 bases). The CDR3 is 13 amino acids. CDR1 and CDR2 from the germline V gene are MDHEN and SYDVKM. The V end lost 3 bases, the J end lost 7 bases, and 12 bases lay between the germline ends. CDR3 amino acids: CASSLGEPYEAFF. The CDR3 nucleotides read TGTGCCAGCAGTTTGGGGGAGCCTTATGAAGCTTTCTTT.

CDR3 sequence (DNA): TGTGCCAGCAGCTCGACTAGCGGGAGGTCCTACGAGCAGTACTTC. This sequence encodes CASSSTSGRSYEQYF. V is TRBV7-9 and J is TRBJ2-7; 13 bases are shared with TRBD2. Looked up from germline, CDR1 is SEHNR and CDR2 is FQNEAQ (reference sequence). The CDR3 extends over 15 amino acids. Trimming at V came to 4 bases and at J to 1 base, leaving 1 base not matched to a gene.

The chain couples TRBV7-6 to TRBJ2-1; 7 bases are a match to TRBD2. The CDR3 spans 16 residues. Trimming removed 0 bases from V and 7 bases from J; junction bases left unmatched: 9. Germline values: CDR1 SGHVS, CDR2 FNYEAQ. The CDR3 is CASSLAAASGWNEQFF. DNA for the CDR3: TGTGCCAGCAGCTTAGCCGCGGCTAGCGGTTGGAATGAGCAGTTCTTC.

The chain carries TRBV5-6 and TRBJ2-1; the match to TRBD2 covers 13 bases. The trim removed 4 bases at V and 9 bases at J, leaving 10 bases unmatched. This CDR3 is built from 16 residues. CDR1 SGHDT and CDR2 YYEEEE come from the germline V gene. CDR3 DNA sequence: TGTGCCAGCAGCCCGAGACTAGCGGGAGGTCAAAGTGAGCAGTTCTTC. Translation: CASSPRLAGGQSEQFF.

J is TRBJ1-6 and V is TRBV5-1; D is undetermined. The CDR3 contains 15 residues. Trimming stripped 0 bases from V and 6 bases from J, with 10 bases between. CDR1 is SGHRS and CDR2 is YFSETQ in the germline V gene. The CDR3 protein is CASSLATSGNSPLHF. For the CDR3, the DNA is TGCGCCAGCAGCTTGGCCACGAGCGGTAATTCACCCCTCCACTTT. The variable domain in full, with the rest retrieved from reference TRBV5-1 and TRBJ1-6, is KAGVTQTPRYLIKTRGQQVTLSCSPISGHRSVSWYQQTPGQGLQFLFEYFSETQRNKGNFPGRFSGRQFSNSRSEMNVSTLELGDSALYLCASSLATSGNSPLHFGNGTRLTVT.

The V gene is TRBV28, the J gene TRBJ2-1, with TRBD2 matching over 8 bases. The V segment lost 7 bases and the J segment 12 bases; nucleotides outside the gene matches: 5. This CDR3 region has 11 residues. Germline assignment: CDR1 MDHEN and CDR2 SYDVKM. The CDR3 DNA reads as TGTGCCAGCACGTCTCGGGGGGGGCAGTTCTTC. It yields the protein CASTSRGGQFF. The complete variable domain, with remaining parts taken from reference TRBV28 and TRBJ2-1, reads DVKVTQSSRYLVKRTGEKVFLECVQDMDHENMFWYRQDPGLGLRLIYFSYDVKMKEKGDIPEGYSVSREKKERFSLILESASTNQTSMYLCASTSRGGQFFGPGTRLTVL.

This clone was seen a single time. This rearrangement joins TRBV11-3 to TRBJ2-5; 14 bases map to TRBD2. This CDR3 comprises 18 residues. Trimming at V came to 4 bases and at J to 4 bases, leaving 11 bases not matched to a gene. Germline CDR1 is SGHNT and CDR2 is YENEEA. CDR3 residues: CASSSLFGLAGGRETQYF. CDR3 in DNA: TGTGCCAGCAGCTCCCTCTTCGGACTAGCGGGAGGTAGAGAGACCCAGTACTTC.

This clone was observed a few times. This rearrangement joins TRBV30 to TRBJ2-7; 7 bases fit TRBD1. With V trimmed by 1 base and J by 3 bases, 0 bases remained unmatched. CDR3 length: 12 residues. Germline CDR1 GTSNPN, CDR2 SVGIG (reference sequence). CDR3 nucleotide sequence: TGTGCCTGGAGTGGACAGGGCTACGAGCAGTACTTC. Translation: CAWSGQGYEQYF.

This clone showed up just a few times. The V and J genes are TRBV5-3 and TRBJ1-5, with no clear D. TRBV5-3 has ORF status, its function being uncertain. This CDR3 comprises 16 residues. V was clipped by 0 bases and J by 0 bases, with 10 bases between them. DNA for the CDR3: TGTGCCAGAAGCTTGGTCGGTCTCTATAGCAATCAGCCCCAGCATTTT. It yields the protein CARSLVGLYSNQPQHF.

This clone has only one observation. The chain is built from TRBV7-2 and TRBJ2-2; 11 bases are shared with TRBD2. The CDR3 sequence is 16 residues long. The ends lost 5 bases at V and 1 base at J; junction bases unmatched: 3. CDR1 and CDR2 from the germline V gene are SGHTA and FQGNSA. In nucleotides, the CDR3 is TGTGCCAGCAGCAAAGGGACTAGCGGGAACACCGGGGAGCTGTTTTTT. It specifies CASSKGTSGNTGELFF. Full variable domain (outside the CDR3, taken from reference TRBV7-2 and TRBJ2-2): GAGVSQSPSNKVTEKGKDVELRCDPISGHTALYWYRQSLGQGLEFLIYFQGNSAPDKSGLPSDRFSAERTGGSVSTLTIQRTQQEDSAVYLCASSKGTSGNTGELFFGEGSRLTVL.

This clone was seen once. The CDR3 sequence: CSASNQIYEQYF. DNA for the CDR3: TGCAGTGCTAGTAACCAAATCTACGAGCAGTACTTC. The chain employs TRBV20-1 and TRBJ2-7; D remains ambiguous. This CDR3 region has 12 residues. Germline V gives CDR1 DFQATT, CDR2 SNEGSKA (reference sequence). V lost 3 bases and J lost 3, with 9 bases in between.